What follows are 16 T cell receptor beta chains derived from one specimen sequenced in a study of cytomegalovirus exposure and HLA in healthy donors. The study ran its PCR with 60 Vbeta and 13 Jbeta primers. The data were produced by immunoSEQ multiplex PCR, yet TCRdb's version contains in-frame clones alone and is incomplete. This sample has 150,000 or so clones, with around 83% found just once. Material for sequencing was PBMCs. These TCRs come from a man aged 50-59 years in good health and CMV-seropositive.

CDR3 residues: CASSFGRDTEAFF. CDR3 nucleotides: TGTGCCAGCAGCTTCGGCAGGGACACTGAAGCTTTCTTT. The V call is TRBV11-3, the J call TRBJ1-1, with TRBD1 as a possible D gene (5 bases). V dropped 3 bases and J dropped 3 bases, with 8 bases sitting between them. Germline lookup yields CDR1 SGHNT and CDR2 YENEEA. The CDR3 is 13 amino acids.

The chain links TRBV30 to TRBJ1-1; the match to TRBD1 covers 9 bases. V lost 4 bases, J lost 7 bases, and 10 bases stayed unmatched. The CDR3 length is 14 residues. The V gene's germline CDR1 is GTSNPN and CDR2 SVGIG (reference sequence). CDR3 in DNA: TGTGCCTGGAACCCTTTCGGGACAGGGCATGAAGCTTTCTTT. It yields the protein CAWNPFGTGHEAFF. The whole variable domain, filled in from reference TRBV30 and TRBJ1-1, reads SQTIHQWPATLVQPVGSPLSLECTVEGTSNPNLYWYRQAAGRGLQLLFYSVGIGQISSEVPQNLSASRPQDRQFILSSKKLLLSDSGFYLCAWNPFGTGHEAFFGQGTRLTVV.

The CDR3 here is CASSLTGGEVADTQYF. The CDR3 coding sequence is TGTGCCAGCAGCTTAACTGGGGGCGAAGTCGCAGATACGCAGTATTTT. This chain uses TRBV7-3 with TRBJ2-3, with D tentatively TRBD1 (6 bases). The CDR3 has 16 amino acids. Trimming pared 0 bases from V and 4 bases from J, leaving 14 bases between. From germline, CDR1 is SGHTA and CDR2 FQGTGA.

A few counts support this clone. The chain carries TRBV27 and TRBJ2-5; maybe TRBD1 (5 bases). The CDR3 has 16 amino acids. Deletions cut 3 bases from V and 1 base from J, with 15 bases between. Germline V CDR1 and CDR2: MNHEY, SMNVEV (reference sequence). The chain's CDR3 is CASSFSGHGRQETQYF. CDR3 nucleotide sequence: TGTGCCAGCAGTTTCTCCGGACACGGACGCCAAGAGACCCAGTACTTC.

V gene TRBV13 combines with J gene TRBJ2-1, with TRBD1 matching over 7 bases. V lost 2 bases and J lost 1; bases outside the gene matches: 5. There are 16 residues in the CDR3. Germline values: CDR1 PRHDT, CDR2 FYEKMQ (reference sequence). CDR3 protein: CASSLRDSKSYNEQFF. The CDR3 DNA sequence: TGTGCCAGCAGCTTAAGGGACAGCAAATCCTACAATGAGCAGTTCTTC.

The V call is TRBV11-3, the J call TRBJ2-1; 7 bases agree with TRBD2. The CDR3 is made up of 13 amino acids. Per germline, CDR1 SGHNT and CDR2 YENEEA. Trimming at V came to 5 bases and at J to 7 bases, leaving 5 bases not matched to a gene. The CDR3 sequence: CASSLGGTNEQFF. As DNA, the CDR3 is TGTGCCAGCAGCCTCGGGGGGACGAATGAGCAGTTCTTC.

The CDR3 loop is CASSFEEWDSNEKLFF. In nucleotides, the CDR3 is TGTGCCAGCAGCTTTGAAGAGTGGGACAGCAATGAAAAACTGTTTTTT. The rearrangement uses TRBV12-1 and TRBJ1-4; the DNA was not compared with TRBD1, the D call given in the table. TRBV12-1 is marked as a pseudogene. This CDR3 has 16 amino acids.

The CDR3 spells CASTGLAGTDTQYF. The CDR3 coding sequence is TGTGCCAGCACCGGACTAGCGGGGACAGATACGCAGTATTTT. The chain uses TRBV2 and TRBJ2-3, with 12 bases that match TRBD2. V dropped 7 bases and J dropped 3; count of bases not matched to a gene: 2. The CDR3 runs to 14 residues. From germline, CDR1 is SNHLY and CDR2 FYNNEI.

The chain's CDR3 is CASSLGPSREQYF. The CDR3 DNA reads TGTGCCAGCAGTTTAGGTCCTAGTCGTGAGCAGTACTTC. This rearrangement joins TRBV27 to TRBJ2-7; D is unclear. This CDR3 spans 13 amino acids. V was pared by 2 bases and J by 7 bases, with 12 bases between. Germline-derived CDR1 and CDR2 are MNHEY and SMNVEV (reference sequence).

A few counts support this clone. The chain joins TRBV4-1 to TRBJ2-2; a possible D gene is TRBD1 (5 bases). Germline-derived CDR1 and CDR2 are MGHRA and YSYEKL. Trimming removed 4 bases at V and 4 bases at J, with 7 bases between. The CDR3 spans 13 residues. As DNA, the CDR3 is TGCGCCAGCAGCCCAGGGTCCACCGGGGAGCTGTTTTTT. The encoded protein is CASSPGSTGELFF.

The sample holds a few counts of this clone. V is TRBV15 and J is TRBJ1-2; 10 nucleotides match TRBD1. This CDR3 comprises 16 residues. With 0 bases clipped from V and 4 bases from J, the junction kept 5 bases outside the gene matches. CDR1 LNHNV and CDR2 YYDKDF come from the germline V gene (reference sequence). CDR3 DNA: TGTGCCACCAGCAGAGATCCGGGACAGGGGATCTATGGCTACACCTTC. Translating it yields CATSRDPGQGIYGYTF.

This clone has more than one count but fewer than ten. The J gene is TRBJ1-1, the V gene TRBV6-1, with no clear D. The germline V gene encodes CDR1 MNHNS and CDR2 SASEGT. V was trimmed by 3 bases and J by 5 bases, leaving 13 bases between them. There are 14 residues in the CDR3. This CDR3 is CASSDTRRVTEAFF. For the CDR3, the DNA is TGTGCCAGCAGTGACACTAGACGTGTTACTGAAGCTTTCTTT.

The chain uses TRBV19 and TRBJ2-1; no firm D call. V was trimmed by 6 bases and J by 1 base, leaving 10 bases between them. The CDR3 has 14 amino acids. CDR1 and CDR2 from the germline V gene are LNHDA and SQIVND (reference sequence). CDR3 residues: CASRIGPSYNEQFF. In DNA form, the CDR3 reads TGTGCCAGTAGGATTGGGCCTTCCTACAATGAGCAGTTCTTC.

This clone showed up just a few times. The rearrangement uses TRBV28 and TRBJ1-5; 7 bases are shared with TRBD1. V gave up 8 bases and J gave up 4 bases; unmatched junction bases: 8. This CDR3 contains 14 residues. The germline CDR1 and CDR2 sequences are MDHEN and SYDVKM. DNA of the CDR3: TGTGCCAGCCTTGACAGGGCTCGGAATCAGCCCCAGCATTTT. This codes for CASLDRARNQPQHF.

In nucleotides, the CDR3 is TGTGCCAGCAGCGGGCCGACAGGGAGTGAAAAACTGTTTTTT. This codes for CASSGPTGSEKLFF. The chain has TRBV6-6 and TRBJ1-4; TRBD1 matches 7 bases. This CDR3 comprises 14 residues. Per germline, CDR1 MNHNY and CDR2 SVGAGI (reference sequence). V gave up 6 bases and J gave up 7 bases; unmatched junction bases: 8.

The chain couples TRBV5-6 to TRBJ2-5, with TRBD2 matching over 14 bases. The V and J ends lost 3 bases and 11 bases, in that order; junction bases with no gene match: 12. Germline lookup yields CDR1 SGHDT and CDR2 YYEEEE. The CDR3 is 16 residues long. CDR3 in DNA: TGTGCCAGCAGCTGGAGACTAGCGGGAGGGCCGGGTGAGCAGTACTTC. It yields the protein CASSWRLAGGPGEQYF.